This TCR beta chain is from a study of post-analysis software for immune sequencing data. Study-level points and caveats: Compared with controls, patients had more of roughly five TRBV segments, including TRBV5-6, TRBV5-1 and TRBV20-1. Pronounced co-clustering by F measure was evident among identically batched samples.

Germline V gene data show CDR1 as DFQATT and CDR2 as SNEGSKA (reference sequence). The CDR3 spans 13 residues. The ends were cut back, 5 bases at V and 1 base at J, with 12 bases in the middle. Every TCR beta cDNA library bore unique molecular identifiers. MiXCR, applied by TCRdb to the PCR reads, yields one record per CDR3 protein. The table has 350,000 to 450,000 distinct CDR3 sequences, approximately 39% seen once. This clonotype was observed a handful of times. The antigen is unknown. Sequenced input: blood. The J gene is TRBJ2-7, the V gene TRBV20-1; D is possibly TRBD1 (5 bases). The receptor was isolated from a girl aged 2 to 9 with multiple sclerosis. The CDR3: CSARPRASYEQYF. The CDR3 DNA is TGCAGTGCTCGTCCCAGGGCTTCCTACGAGCAGTACTTC.